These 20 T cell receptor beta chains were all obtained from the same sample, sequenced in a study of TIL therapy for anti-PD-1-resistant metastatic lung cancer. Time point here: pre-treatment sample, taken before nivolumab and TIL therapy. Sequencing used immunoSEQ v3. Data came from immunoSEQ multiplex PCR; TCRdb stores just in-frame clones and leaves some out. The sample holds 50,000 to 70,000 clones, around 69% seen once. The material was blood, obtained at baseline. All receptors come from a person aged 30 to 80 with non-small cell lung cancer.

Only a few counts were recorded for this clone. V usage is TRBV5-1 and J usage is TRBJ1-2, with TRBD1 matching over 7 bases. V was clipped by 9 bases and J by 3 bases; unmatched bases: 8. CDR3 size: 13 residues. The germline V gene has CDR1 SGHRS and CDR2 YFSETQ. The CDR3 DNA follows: TGCGCCACCATAAAGACAGGGTACTATGGCTACACCTTC. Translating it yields CATIKTGYYGYTF.

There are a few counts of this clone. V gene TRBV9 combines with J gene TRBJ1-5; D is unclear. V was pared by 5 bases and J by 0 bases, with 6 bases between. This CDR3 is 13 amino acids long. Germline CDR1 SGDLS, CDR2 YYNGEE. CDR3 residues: CASSPDSNQPQHF. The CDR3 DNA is TGTGCCAGCAGTCCAGATAGCAATCAGCCCCAGCATTTT.

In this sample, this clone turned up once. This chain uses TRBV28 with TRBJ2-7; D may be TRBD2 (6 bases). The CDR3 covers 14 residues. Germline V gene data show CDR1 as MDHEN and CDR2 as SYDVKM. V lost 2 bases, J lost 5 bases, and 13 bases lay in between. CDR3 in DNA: TGTGCCAGCAGTTTAAGGAGGGGTCGGGACGAGCAGTACTTC. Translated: CASSLRRGRDEQYF.

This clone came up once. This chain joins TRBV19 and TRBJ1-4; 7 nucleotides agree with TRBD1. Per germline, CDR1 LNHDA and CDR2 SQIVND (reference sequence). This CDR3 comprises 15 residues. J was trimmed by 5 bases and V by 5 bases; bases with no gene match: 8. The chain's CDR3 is CASSQWDSRNEKLFF. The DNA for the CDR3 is TGTGCCAGTAGTCAATGGGACAGTCGGAATGAAAAACTGTTTTTT.

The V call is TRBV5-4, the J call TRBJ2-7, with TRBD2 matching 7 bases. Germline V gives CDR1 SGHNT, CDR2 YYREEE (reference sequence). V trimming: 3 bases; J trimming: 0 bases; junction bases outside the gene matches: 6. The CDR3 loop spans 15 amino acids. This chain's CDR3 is CASSWGGTFSYEQYF. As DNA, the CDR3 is TGTGCCAGCAGCTGGGGGGGGACTTTCTCCTACGAGCAGTACTTC.

CDR3 sequence reads: CASSPAGTVTQETQYF. In DNA form, the CDR3 reads TGTGCCAGCAGCCCAGCCGGGACAGTGACACAAGAGACCCAGTACTTC. The gene calls are TRBV7-8 and TRBJ2-5; TRBD1 matches at 7 bases. Germline values: CDR1 SGHVS, CDR2 FQNEAQ. The CDR3 contains 16 residues. V was pared by 5 bases and J by 2 bases, with 11 bases of the junction left unmatched. The whole variable domain, remainder taken from reference TRBV7-8 and TRBJ2-5, is GAGVSQSPRYKVAKRGQDVALRCDPISGHVSLFWYQQALGQGPEFLTYFQNEAQLDKSGLPSDRFFAERPEGSVSTLKIQRTQQEDSAVYLCASSPAGTVTQETQYFGPGTRLLVL.

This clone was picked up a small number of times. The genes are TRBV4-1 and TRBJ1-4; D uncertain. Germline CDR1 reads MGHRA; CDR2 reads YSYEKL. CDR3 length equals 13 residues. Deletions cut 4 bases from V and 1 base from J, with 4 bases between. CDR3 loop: CASSPRTNEKLFF. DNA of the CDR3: TGCGCCAGCAGCCCGCGAACTAATGAAAAACTGTTTTTT.

This CDR3 reads CATSRERGSGTGELFF. Written as DNA, the CDR3 is TGTGCCACCAGCAGAGAAAGAGGGAGCGGAACCGGGGAGCTGTTTTTT. This chain connects TRBV15 to TRBJ2-2, with a possible D match to TRBD2 (5 bases). The CDR3 contains 16 residues. Trimming took 0 bases from V and 5 from J, leaving 13 bases between them. Germline lookup yields CDR1 LNHNV and CDR2 YYDKDF (reference sequence).

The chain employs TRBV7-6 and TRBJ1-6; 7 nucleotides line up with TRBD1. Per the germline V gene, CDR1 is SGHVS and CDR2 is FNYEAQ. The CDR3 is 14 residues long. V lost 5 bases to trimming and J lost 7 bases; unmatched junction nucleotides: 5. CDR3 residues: CASSNPGQNSPLHF. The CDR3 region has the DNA TGTGCCAGCAGCAACCCGGGACAGAATTCACCCCTCCACTTT.

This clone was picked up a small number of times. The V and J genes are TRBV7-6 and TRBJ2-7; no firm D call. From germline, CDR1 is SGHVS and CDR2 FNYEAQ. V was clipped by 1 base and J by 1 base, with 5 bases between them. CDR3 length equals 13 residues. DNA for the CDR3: TGTGCCAGCAGCTTAGACAGATCCTACGAGCAGTACTTC. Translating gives CASSLDRSYEQYF. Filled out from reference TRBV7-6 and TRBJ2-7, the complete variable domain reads GAGVSQSPRYKVTKRGQDVALRCDPISGHVSLYWYRQALGQGPEFLTYFNYEAQQDKSGLPNDRFSAERPEGSISTLTIQRTEQRDSAMYRCASSLDRSYEQYFGPGTRLTVT.

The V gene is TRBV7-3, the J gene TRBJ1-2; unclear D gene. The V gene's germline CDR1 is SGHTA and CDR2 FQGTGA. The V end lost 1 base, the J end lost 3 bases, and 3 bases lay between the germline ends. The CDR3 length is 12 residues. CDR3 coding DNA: TGTGCCAGCAGCTTAAGGTACTATGGCTACACCTTC. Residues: CASSLRYYGYTF.

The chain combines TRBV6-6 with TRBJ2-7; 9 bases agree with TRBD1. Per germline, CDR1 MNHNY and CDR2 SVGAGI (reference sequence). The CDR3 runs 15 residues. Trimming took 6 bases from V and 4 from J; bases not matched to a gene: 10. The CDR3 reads CASRPRGQGQYEQYF. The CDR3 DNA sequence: TGTGCCAGCAGACCTCGGGGACAGGGCCAGTACGAGCAGTACTTC.

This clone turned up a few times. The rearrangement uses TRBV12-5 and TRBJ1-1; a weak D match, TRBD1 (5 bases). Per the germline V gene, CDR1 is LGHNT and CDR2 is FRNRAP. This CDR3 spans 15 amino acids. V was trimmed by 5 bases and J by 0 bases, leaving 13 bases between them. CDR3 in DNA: TGTGCTAGTGGTAAAGCAGGGAGAATGAACACTGAAGCTTTCTTT. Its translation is CASGKAGRMNTEAFF.

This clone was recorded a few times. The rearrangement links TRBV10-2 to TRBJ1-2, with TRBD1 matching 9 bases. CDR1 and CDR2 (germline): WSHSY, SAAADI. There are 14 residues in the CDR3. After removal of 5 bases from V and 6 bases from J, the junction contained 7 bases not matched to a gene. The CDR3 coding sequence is TGCGCCAGCAGTCCAGTAGGGACAGGGCATGGCTACACCTTC. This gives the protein CASSPVGTGHGYTF.

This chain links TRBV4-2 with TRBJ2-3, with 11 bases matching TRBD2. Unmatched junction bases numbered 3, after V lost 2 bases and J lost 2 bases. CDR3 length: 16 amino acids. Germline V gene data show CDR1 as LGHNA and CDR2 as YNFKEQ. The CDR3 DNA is TGTGCCAGCAGCCAAAAGACTAGCGGGGACACAGATACGCAGTATTTT. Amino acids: CASSQKTSGDTDTQYF.

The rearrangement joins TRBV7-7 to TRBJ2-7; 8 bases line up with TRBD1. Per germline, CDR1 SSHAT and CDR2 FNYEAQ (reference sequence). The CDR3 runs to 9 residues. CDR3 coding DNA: TGTGCTAGACGGACAGGGCCGTACTTC. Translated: CARRTGPYF.

The CDR3 loop is CASINGGSGGDEQFF. CDR3 bases: TGTGCCAGCATTAACGGTGGTAGCGGGGGGGATGAGCAGTTCTTC. The chain links TRBV6-5 to TRBJ2-1; 11 positions agree with TRBD2. The J segment lost 8 bases and the V segment lost 7 bases, leaving 10 bases of the junction unmatched. The CDR3 sequence is 15 residues long. CDR1 and CDR2 from the germline V gene are MNHEY and SVGAGI.

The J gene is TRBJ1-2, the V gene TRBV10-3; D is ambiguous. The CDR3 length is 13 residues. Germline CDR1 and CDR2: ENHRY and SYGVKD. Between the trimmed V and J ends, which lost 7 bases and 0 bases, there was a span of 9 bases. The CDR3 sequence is CAITEHANYGYTF. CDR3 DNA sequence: TGTGCCATCACCGAACACGCTAACTATGGCTACACCTTC.

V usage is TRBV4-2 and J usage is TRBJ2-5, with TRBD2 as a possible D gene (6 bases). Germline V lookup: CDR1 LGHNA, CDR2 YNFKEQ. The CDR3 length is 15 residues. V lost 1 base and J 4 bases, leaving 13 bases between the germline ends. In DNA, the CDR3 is TGTGCCAGCAGCCAAGTGGAGTGGGAGGCAGAGACCCAGTACTTC. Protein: CASSQVEWEAETQYF.

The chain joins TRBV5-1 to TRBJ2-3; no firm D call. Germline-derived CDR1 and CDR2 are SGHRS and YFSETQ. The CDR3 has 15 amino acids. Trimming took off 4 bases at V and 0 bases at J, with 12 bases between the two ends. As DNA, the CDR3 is TGCGCCAGCAGCCCTCGGGCCTCTAGCACAGATACGCAGTATTTT. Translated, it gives CASSPRASSTDTQYF.